One and the same sample provided the 5 T cell receptor beta chains below, sequenced in a study of T cell responses to AZD1222 COVID-19 vaccine (dated by TCRdb to about 2021). Interpreted using the paper, the time point label stands for: baseline before first vaccination. The library was obtained by the immunoSEQ multiplex PCR assay. TCRdb mirrors the immuneACCESS table, restricted to in-frame sequences. Some clones are absent from its copies; in checked studies, under half trace to an unresolved V gene, and the reason for the others is unknown. This sample comprises 160,000 or so clones, roughly 89% of them detected only once. The ten largest clones capture 1.5% to 2% of the sample. Sequencing was performed on peripheral blood, taken on day 0 of AZD1222 vaccination. The source of these receptors is an adult in good health.

The gene calls are TRBV6-1 and TRBJ2-2; D not resolved. Germline V gene sequence: CDR1 MNHNS, CDR2 SASEGT. V dropped 4 bases and J dropped 5 bases, with 17 bases sitting between them. The CDR3 length is 16 residues. CDR3 in DNA: TGTGCCAGCAGTGTACGATCGACCTCGACTACCGGGGAGCTGTTTTTT. Translation gives CASSVRSTSTTGELFF.

The rearrangement links TRBV5-4 to TRBJ1-1, with D unclear. V was trimmed by 1 base and J by 2 bases, leaving 9 bases between them. The CDR3 contains 14 residues. CDR1 is SGHNT and CDR2 is YYREEE in the germline V gene (reference sequence). Here the CDR3 reads CASSLPGENTEAFF. The CDR3 bases are TGTGCCAGCAGCTTGCCGGGTGAAAACACTGAAGCTTTCTTT.

The J gene is TRBJ2-7, the V gene TRBV10-2, with D perhaps TRBD2 (7 bases). Trimming took 0 bases from V and 2 from J, leaving 11 bases between them. The CDR3 sequence is 15 residues long. Germline V gene lookup returns CDR1 WSHSY and CDR2 SAAADI. The CDR3 spells CASSESGGRTYEQYF. In DNA form, the CDR3 reads TGCGCCAGCAGTGAGTCGGGGGGGCGGACCTACGAGCAGTACTTC.

This clone was counted a single time. V gene TRBV15 combines with J gene TRBJ1-3; D possibly corresponds to TRBD1 (5 bases). Germline CDR1 is LNHNV and CDR2 is YYDKDF (reference sequence). Trimming removed 4 bases from V and 0 bases from J, with 25 bases in between. The CDR3 has 20 amino acids. This CDR3 is CATSTYTSGEAGYSGNTIYF. CDR3 coding DNA: TGTGCCACCAGCACATACACCTCGGGGGAGGCAGGGTACTCTGGAAACACCATATATTTT.

The chain employs TRBV28 and TRBJ1-4; D may be TRBD1 (6 bases). V lost 7 bases and J 8 bases, leaving 20 bases between the germline ends. Germline V gene lookup returns CDR1 MDHEN and CDR2 SYDVKM. The CDR3 is 15 amino acids. CDR3 residues: CASTWTPGGREKLFF. The CDR3 DNA reads as TGTGCCAGCACCTGGACCCCCGGGGGCAGGGAAAAACTGTTTTTT.